Shown below are 27 T cell receptor beta chains from a single sample sequenced in a study of T cell clonality in common variable immunodeficiency. No cognate antigen is known for these TCRs. The assay was immunoSEQ multiplex PCR, and TCRdb's table has in-frame clones only and misses some. Listed for the sample are some 28,000 clones, none seen a single time. The study's findings and limits: Reportedly, TCR beta sequences from common variable immunodeficiency showed fewer deletions and N-nucleotide insertions.

The source material was peripheral blood mononuclear cells. The origin of the receptors is a human donor with common variable immunodeficiency.

This clone rates as medium-sized. The CDR3 goes on 3 residues after the read ends, and that part is filled in from the germline J gene. The chain joins TRBV7-9 to TRBJ2-7; D unresolved. Germline loops: CDR1 SEHNR, CDR2 FQNEAQ (reference sequence). Trimming pared 5 bases from V and 2 bases from J, leaving 13 bases between. The CDR3 contains 14 residues. The part of the CDR3 DNA that was read is TGTGCCAGCAGCCTCCCTAACCCCCCCTACGAG. Protein: CASSLPNPPYE. The entire CDR3 protein is CASSLPNPPYEQYF. Supplemented by reference TRBV7-9 and TRBJ2-7, the full variable domain reads DTGVSQNPRHKITKRGQNVTFRCDPISEHNRLYWYRQTLGQGPEFLTYFQNEAQLEKSRLLSDRFSAERPKGSFSTLEIQRTEQGDSAMYLCASSLPNPPYEQYFGPGTRLTVT.

With respect to this clone: The read gets to within 3 residues of the CDR3 end, and the germline J gene fills in the rest. The genes are TRBV19 and TRBJ1-6; TRBD1 matches at 11 bases. The V segment lost 4 bases and the J segment 7 bases; nucleotides outside the gene matches: 6. The CDR3 contains 16 residues. In germline, CDR1 is LNHDA, CDR2 SQIVND (reference sequence). The sequenced part of the CDR3 DNA is TGTGCCAGTAGTACTTCCGGGACAGGGGGAAATTCACCC. Protein: CASSTSGTGGNSP. The full CDR3 reads CASSTSGTGGNSPLHF.

A note on this clone: The read ends 3 residues shy of where the CDR3 ends; the end is completed using the germline J gene. V and J are TRBV7-8 and TRBJ2-3; no firm D call. CDR3 length equals 11 residues. Germline V gene data show CDR1 as SGHVS and CDR2 as FQNEAQ. Trimming stripped 8 bases from V and 7 bases from J, with 10 bases between. CDR3 loop: CASQKLNTQYF. The sequenced part of the CDR3 DNA is TGTGCCAGCCAAAAACTGAATACG.

As for this clone: Read sequence stops 3 residues before the CDR3 end, and the germline J gene provides the missing end. The J gene is TRBJ2-1, the V gene TRBV6-2 or TRBV6-3; TRBD1 is a possible D gene (6 bases). V lost 0 bases, J lost 2 bases, and 14 bases lay in between. The CDR3 runs to 17 residues. Germline CDR1 and CDR2: MNHEY and SVGEGT. The CDR3 DNA, read in part, is TGTGCCAGCAGTTACTCGAGGGCGGACAGAACCTACAATGAG. This gives the protein CASSYSRADRTYNE. The entire CDR3 is CASSYSRADRTYNEQFF.

This CDR3 is CASSLAPRQPQHF. The CDR3 bases that were read are TGTGCCAGCAGCTTAGCCCCTCGTCAGCCC. The chain joins TRBV7-9 to TRBJ1-5; no clear D. The CDR3 end lies 3 residues beyond the end of the read and is filled in from the germline J gene. Germline-derived CDR1 and CDR2 are SEHNR and FQNEAQ (reference sequence). This CDR3 region has 13 residues. Trimming removed 0 bases at V and 6 bases at J, with 6 bases between.

In this sample, this clone turned up many times. The read finishes 3 residues shy of the CDR3 end, and the germline J gene is used to complete it. This chain uses TRBV18 with TRBJ1-1; TRBD1 matches 7 bases. Germline CDR1 and CDR2: KGHSH and LQKENI. The CDR3 spans 13 residues. J gave up 3 bases and V 3 bases, and 1 base lay outside the gene matches. The sequenced CDR3 bases are TGTGCCAGCTCACCCGGGACAGACACTGAA. Encoded protein: CASSPGTDTE. The complete CDR3 sequence is CASSPGTDTEAFF.

This clone was seen many times. With the read ending 3 residues before the CDR3 end, the germline J gene is used to fill in that end. Distinct nucleotide sequences in the sample also encode this CDR3. This rearrangement joins TRBV7-9 to TRBJ2-5; the D gene could be TRBD1 or TRBD2 (5 bases each). Per the germline V gene, CDR1 is SEHNR and CDR2 is FQNEAQ (reference sequence). Trimming shortened V by 1 base and J by 5 bases, and 11 bases separated the two germline ends. The CDR3 has 14 residues. The CDR3 reads CASSLVLEGETQYF. The covered CDR3 bases are TGTGCCAGCAGCTTAGTCCTAGAGGGGGAGACC.

This clone was found a few times. The read ends 3 residues early relative to the CDR3; the germline J gene fills the gap. The V call is TRBV7-2, the J call TRBJ2-1; 9 bases line up with TRBD1. Unmatched junction bases numbered 8, after V lost 5 bases and J lost 9 bases. This CDR3 comprises 14 residues. Per the germline V gene, CDR1 is SGHTA and CDR2 is FQGNSA. The CDR3 protein is CASSPRDRVGEQFF. Incomplete CDR3 DNA: TGTGCCAGCAGCCCCCGGGACAGGGTCGGTGAG.

The sample holds many counts of this clone. Sequencing ends 3 residues short of the CDR3 end; the germline J gene provides the rest. This rearrangement joins TRBV20-1 to TRBJ1-6, with D possibly being TRBD1 (6 bases). The CDR3 spans 15 residues. Deletions cut 3 bases from V and 11 bases from J, with 20 bases between. Germline V gene lookup returns CDR1 DFQATT and CDR2 SNEGSKA (reference sequence). The CDR3 bases that were read are TGCAGTGCTAGCCCTGGGACAACGGGAGTGACACCC. Protein: CSASPGTTGVTP. The entire CDR3 is CSASPGTTGVTPLHF.

In regard to this clone: Read sequence stops 3 residues before the CDR3 end, and the germline J gene provides the missing end. The gene calls are TRBV20-1 and TRBJ2-5, with D perhaps TRBD2 (6 bases). The CDR3 is 14 residues long. The V gene's germline CDR1 is DFQATT and CDR2 SNEGSKA (reference sequence). V shed 5 bases and J shed 5 bases, with 18 bases lying between them. The part of the CDR3 DNA that was read is TGCAGTGCTCAGAGGGCGGCGGCGGGGGAGACC. This codes for CSAQRAAAGET. The whole CDR3 region reads CSAQRAAAGETQYF.

This clone was recorded a few times. With the read ending 3 residues before the CDR3 end, the germline J gene is used to fill in that end. This chain uses TRBV6-2 or TRBV6-3 with TRBJ2-1, with 7 bases matching TRBD1. The CDR3 contains 16 residues. Per the germline V gene, CDR1 is MNHEY and CDR2 is SVGEGT. The junction had 8 bases not matched to a gene; V was cut back by 5 bases and J by 1 base. CDR3 bases read: TGTGCCAGCAGTACCCGACAGGGCCCTTCCTACAATGAG. The encoded protein is CASSTRQGPSYNE. The whole CDR3 is CASSTRQGPSYNEQFF.

Remarks on this clone: Coverage ceases 3 residues before the CDR3 finishes, and the germline J gene fills in the end. This chain links TRBV10-1 with TRBJ1-6; the D gene is possibly TRBD1 (5 bases). Germline CDR1 reads WNHNN; CDR2 reads SYGVQD (reference sequence). The CDR3 extends over 14 amino acids. The V end was cut by 2 bases, the J end by 8 bases, with 10 bases between. The CDR3 here is CASSEEGKDSPLHF. The covered CDR3 bases are TGCGCCAGCAGTGAGGAGGGGAAGGATTCACCC.

This clone was seen a few times. Sequencing ends 3 residues short of the CDR3 end; the germline J gene provides the rest. This chain uses TRBV18 with TRBJ2-2, with a tentative D call TRBD1 (6 bases). This CDR3 is built from 15 residues. Germline V gene sequence: CDR1 KGHSH, CDR2 LQKENI. V was cut by 5 bases and J by 4 bases, with 14 bases left in between. CDR3 DNA (partial): TGTGCCAGCTCAGCGACAGGCGACTCCACCGGGGAG. Encoded protein: CASSATGDSTGE. The CDR3, in full, reads CASSATGDSTGELFF.

This clone was seen repeatedly, ten times or more. The CDR3 end falls 3 residues outside the read, so it is completed with the germline J gene. The rearrangement uses TRBV7-8 and TRBJ2-7; TRBD1 matches 7 bases. This CDR3 is 14 amino acids long. In germline, CDR1 is SGHVS, CDR2 FQNEAQ. V lost 5 bases, J lost 6 bases, and 10 bases stayed unmatched. CDR3 DNA, as far as it was read: TGTGCCAGCAGCCCGGACAGGTTAACCCTCGAG. This encodes CASSPDRLTLE. The CDR3, in full, reads CASSPDRLTLEQYF.

This clone was seen repeatedly, ten times or more. The missing CDR3 end, 3 residues past where the read stops, is filled in from the germline J gene. J is TRBJ1-5 and V is TRBV7-2; no definite D call. CDR3 size: 13 residues. Trimming pared 1 base from V and 7 bases from J, leaving 8 bases between. Germline lookup yields CDR1 SGHTA and CDR2 FQGNSA. CDR3 DNA, as far as it was read: TGTGCCAGCAGCTTAGGTACGAGGCAGCCC. Its translation: CASSLGTRQP. The full CDR3 is CASSLGTRQPQHF.

In regard to this clone: The read is 3 residues too short to cover the CDR3 end, so that end is filled in from the germline J gene. The V call is TRBV18, the J call TRBJ1-1; weak D call: TRBD1 (5 bases). V was cut by 4 bases and J by 0 bases, with 12 bases left in between. The CDR3 runs to 15 residues. Germline V gives CDR1 KGHSH, CDR2 LQKENI. CDR3 bases read: TGTGCCAGCTCACAGCGGGACGGGTTGAACACTGAA. Translating it yields CASSQRDGLNTE. The full-length CDR3 reads as CASSQRDGLNTEAFF.

Concerning this clone itself: The read halts 3 residues ahead of the CDR3 end, with the missing end drawn from the germline J gene. The chain joins TRBV6-2 or TRBV6-3 to TRBJ2-1; 7 bases are a match to TRBD2. This CDR3 comprises 17 residues. Unmatched junction bases numbered 16, after V lost 7 bases and J lost 4 bases. CDR1 and CDR2 from the germline V gene are MNHEY and SVGEGT. CDR3 in amino acids: CASTTTLSGGSYNEQFF. The part of the CDR3 DNA that was read is TGTGCCAGCACCACCACCCTATCGGGGGGAAGTTACAATGAG.

The sample holds many counts of this clone. The read is 3 residues too short to cover the CDR3 end, so that end is filled in from the germline J gene. The chain recombines TRBV7-9 with TRBJ1-6, with 8 bases matching TRBD1. This CDR3 spans 15 amino acids. Germline loops: CDR1 SEHNR, CDR2 FQNEAQ (reference sequence). V shed 4 bases and J 10 bases; nucleotides not matched to a gene: 9. CDR3 sequence reads: CASSYLSGQGSPLHF. The sequenced CDR3 bases are TGTGCCAGCAGCTACCTATCAGGACAGGGATCACCC. The full variable domain, its missing parts supplied by reference TRBV7-9 and TRBJ1-6, is DTGVSQNPRHKITKRGQNVTFRCDPISEHNRLYWYRQTLGQGPEFLTYFQNEAQLEKSRLLSDRFSAERPKGSFSTLEIQRTEQGDSAMYLCASSYLSGQGSPLHFGNGTRLTVT.

Relative to its sample, this clone is medium-sized. The CDR3 end lies 3 residues beyond the end of the read and is filled in from the germline J gene. This chain connects TRBV18 to TRBJ1-1, with 7 bases lining up with TRBD1. The J segment lost 0 bases and the V segment lost 3 bases, leaving 10 bases of the junction unmatched. CDR3 size: 17 residues. Germline lookup yields CDR1 KGHSH and CDR2 LQKENI. The part of the CDR3 DNA that was read is TGTGCCAGCTCACCCCTTCGGACAGGCGTTATGAACACTGAA. Translation: CASSPLRTGVMNTE. The whole CDR3 protein reads CASSPLRTGVMNTEAFF.

Concerning this clone: The sequenced fragment ends 3 residues before the CDR3 boundary, so the rest is inferred from the germline J gene. This sequence joins TRBV29-1 and TRBJ1-4; 7 nucleotides line up with TRBD1. CDR3 size: 16 residues. J gave up 3 bases and V 5 bases, and 12 bases lay outside the gene matches. The germline V gene encodes CDR1 SQVTM and CDR2 ANQGSEA. The CDR3 bases that were read are TGCAGCGTTCTTCCTTTCAGGGGGTCTGCTAATGAAAAA. This encodes CSVLPFRGSANEK. The full CDR3 reads CSVLPFRGSANEKLFF.

The sample holds a few counts of this clone. Read data end 3 residues before the CDR3 end; the end is taken from the germline J gene. The J gene is TRBJ2-5, the V gene TRBV2; 7 nucleotides line up with TRBD2. CDR1 and CDR2 (germline): SNHLY, FYNNEI. There are 16 residues in the CDR3. The V segment lost 0 bases and the J segment 2 bases; nucleotides outside the gene matches: 6. The CDR3 DNA, read in part, is TGTGCCAGCAGTGAAGCGGTCCTAGCGGATCAAGAGACC. Amino acid sequence: CASSEAVLADQET. The full CDR3 protein reads CASSEAVLADQETQYF.

There are a few counts of this clone. The sequence runs out 3 residues before the end of the CDR3; the remainder is reconstructed from the germline J gene. The genes are TRBV19 and TRBJ2-1; 11 bases are a match to TRBD2. The CDR3 has 15 residues. CDR1 is LNHDA, CDR2 SQIVND, per germline (reference sequence). V gave up 5 bases and J gave up 9 bases; unmatched junction bases: 9. CDR3 DNA (partial): TGTGCCAGTAGTCTCTGGTTAGCGGGGGGGAGTGAG. Amino acid sequence: CASSLWLAGGSE. The full CDR3 is CASSLWLAGGSEQFF.

This clone was seen at least ten times. With the read ending 3 residues before the CDR3 end, the germline J gene is used to fill in that end. The J gene is TRBJ2-1, the V gene TRBV20-1; TRBD2 agrees at 8 bases. The CDR3 has 15 residues. The V gene's germline CDR1 is DFQATT and CDR2 SNEGSKA (reference sequence). V was pared by 5 bases and J by 4 bases, with 10 bases of the junction left unmatched. CDR3 DNA (partial): TGCAGTGCTCGCATAGCGGGGAGAGAATACAATGAG. It codes for CSARIAGREYNE. Given in full, the CDR3 is CSARIAGREYNEQFF.

Regarding this clone: The CDR3 goes on 3 residues after the read ends, and that part is filled in from the germline J gene. This rearrangement joins TRBV30 to TRBJ1-2, with D maybe TRBD1 (6 bases). Germline V CDR1 and CDR2: GTSNPN, SVGIG (reference sequence). The CDR3 loop spans 12 amino acids. V was pared by 5 bases and J by 3 bases, with 10 bases between. The part of the CDR3 DNA that was read is TGTGCCTGGGTACAGGGTTACTATGGC. This encodes CAWVQGYYG. The CDR3 in full is CAWVQGYYGYTF. The full variable domain, in which reference TRBV30 and TRBJ1-2 provide the parts outside the CDR3, is SQTIHQWPATLVQPVGSPLSLECTVEGTSNPNLYWYRQAAGRGLQLLFYSVGIGQISSEVPQNLSASRPQDRQFILSSKKLLLSDSGFYLCAWVQGYYGYTFGSGTRLTVV.

This clone came up many times. Sequencing ends 3 residues short of the CDR3 end; the germline J gene provides the rest. The V gene is TRBV5-1, the J gene TRBJ2-5; TRBD2 might be the D (6 bases). Trimming took 5 bases from V and 1 from J, leaving 12 bases between them. The length of the CDR3 is 14 residues. CDR1 is SGHRS and CDR2 is YFSETQ in the germline V gene. The sequenced CDR3 bases are TGCGCCAGCAGGATACTAGCATCCCAAGAGACC. As protein: CASRILASQET. The whole CDR3 region reads CASRILASQETQYF.

This clone was seen more than once but under ten times. The CDR3 end is not reached by the read, which stops 3 residues before it; the germline J gene fills it in. This chain connects TRBV11-1 to TRBJ2-5; 10 bases line up with TRBD1. There are 14 residues in the CDR3. Trimming cost V 5 bases and J 4 bases; bases outside gene matches: 4. CDR1 and CDR2 from the germline V gene are SGHAT and FQDESV (reference sequence). The CDR3 protein is CASSRGQGRETQYF. CDR3 DNA, as far as it was read: TGTGCCAGCAGCAGGGGACAGGGGAGAGAGACC.

This clone was seen only a few times. The sequence runs out 3 residues before the end of the CDR3; the remainder is reconstructed from the germline J gene. This rearrangement joins TRBV30 to TRBJ2-5; no clear D gene. Germline-derived CDR1 and CDR2 are GTSNPN and SVGIG (reference sequence). This CDR3 contains 11 residues. Trimming took 0 bases from V and 6 from J, leaving 5 bases between them. The CDR3 loop is CAWSVVKTQYF. Incomplete CDR3 DNA: TGTGCCTGGAGTGTTGTTAAGACC.